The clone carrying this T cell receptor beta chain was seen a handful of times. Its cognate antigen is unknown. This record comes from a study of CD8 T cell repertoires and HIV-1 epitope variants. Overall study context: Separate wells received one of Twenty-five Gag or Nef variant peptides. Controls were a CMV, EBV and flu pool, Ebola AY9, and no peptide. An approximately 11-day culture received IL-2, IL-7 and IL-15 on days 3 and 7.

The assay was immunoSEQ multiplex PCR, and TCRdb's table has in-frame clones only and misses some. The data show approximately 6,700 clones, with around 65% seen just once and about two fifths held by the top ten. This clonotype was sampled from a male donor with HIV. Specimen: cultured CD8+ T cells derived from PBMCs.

In nucleotides, the CDR3 is TGTGCCAGTAGTGGGGGGCGCCCCGGGGAGCTGTTTTTT. Translating gives CASSGGRPGELFF. V gene TRBV19 combines with J gene TRBJ2-2; D possibly matches TRBD1 or TRBD2 (6 bases each). In germline, CDR1 is LNHDA, CDR2 SQIVND (reference sequence). V gave up 5 bases and J gave up 6 bases, with 10 bases separating them. This CDR3 region has 13 residues.